Below are 20 T cell receptor beta chains sequenced from a single sample in a study of T-cell reconstitution after alpha-beta-depleted transplantation in children. Unique molecular identifiers were incorporated into the prepared TCRbeta library. MiXCR, applied by TCRdb to the PCR reads, yields one record per CDR3 protein. The table includes hundreds of thousands of distinct CDR3 sequences, approximately 10% detected once. This material consisted of PBMCs from the stem cell graft donor, taken from the stem cell graft. The source is a human donor who donated a stem cell graft to a child with acute myeloid leukemia.

V is TRBV5-1 and J is TRBJ2-3; a weak D match, TRBD2 (5 bases). With 1 base removed from V and 4 bases from J, the gap between germline ends came to 19 bases. The CDR3 spans 17 residues. In germline, CDR1 is SGHRS, CDR2 YFSETQ. Here the CDR3 reads CASSLRGSQRSPDTQYF. The CDR3 coding sequence is TGCGCCAGCAGCTTGAGAGGGTCCCAGCGGTCGCCAGATACGCAGTATTTT.

This clonotype has a count of ten or more. The V call is TRBV7-2, the J call TRBJ1-5; D gene unclear. V lost 0 bases and J lost 5, with 5 bases in between. The CDR3 covers 13 residues. In germline, CDR1 is SGHTA, CDR2 FQGNSA. The CDR3 protein is CASSLARDQPQHF. CDR3 DNA sequence: TGTGCCAGCAGCTTAGCGAGAGATCAGCCCCAGCATTTT.

This clonotype was seen many times. The gene calls are TRBV12-3 or TRBV12-4 and TRBJ2-3; no clear D gene. Trimming shortened V by 2 bases and J by 3 bases, and 3 bases separated the two germline ends. The CDR3 consists of 12 residues. The CDR3 DNA reads TGTGCCAGCAGTTTAATGACAGATACGCAGTATTTT. This sequence encodes CASSLMTDTQYF.

This clonotype was counted only a few times. This rearrangement joins TRBV28 to TRBJ2-3; D is undetermined. Germline values: CDR1 MDHEN, CDR2 SYDVKM. This CDR3 region has 15 residues. Trimming cost V 3 bases and J 2 bases, with 12 bases left between them. The CDR3 here is CASSLVPQATDTQYF. The CDR3 DNA reads TGTGCCAGCAGTTTGGTCCCCCAGGCCACAGATACGCAGTATTTT.

The V and J genes are TRBV20-1 and TRBJ1-5; 12 bases align to TRBD1. V gave up 6 bases and J gave up 7 bases; unmatched junction bases: 7. The CDR3 length is 14 residues. Germline V gives CDR1 DFQATT, CDR2 SNEGSKA (reference sequence). The CDR3 sequence is CSARDRGRRQPQHF. The CDR3 DNA reads TGCAGTGCCCGGGACAGGGGGCGCAGGCAGCCCCAGCATTTT.

This clonotype was found many times. The rearrangement links TRBV27 to TRBJ2-7, with 8 bases lining up with TRBD2. Per germline, CDR1 MNHEY and CDR2 SMNVEV (reference sequence). This CDR3 contains 16 residues. The V segment lost 4 bases and the J segment 0 bases; nucleotides outside the gene matches: 8. CDR3 in DNA: TGTGCCAGCAGTTCAATTAGCGGGAAGAGCTCCTACGAGCAGTACTTC. Protein: CASSSISGKSSYEQYF.

This clonotype was counted ten times or more. This CDR3 reads CSAGRQQGDQETQYF. CDR3 in DNA: TGCAGTGCTGGACGACAACAGGGGGATCAAGAGACCCAGTACTTC. The chain recombines TRBV20-1 with TRBJ2-5, with 8 bases that match TRBD1. CDR1 and CDR2 from the germline V gene are DFQATT and SNEGSKA (reference sequence). After removal of 5 bases from V and 2 bases from J, the junction contained 10 bases not matched to a gene. The CDR3 length is 15 residues.

The chain joins TRBV2 to TRBJ1-5; D is undetermined. This CDR3 has 13 residues. Germline CDR1 reads SNHLY; CDR2 reads FYNNEI. The V end lost 7 bases, the J end lost 9 bases, and 16 bases lay between the germline ends. For the CDR3, the DNA is TGTGCCAGCACGTCTACAGATATCAGGCCCCAGCATTTT. This gives the protein CASTSTDIRPQHF.

This clonotype was observed at least ten times. The chain combines TRBV11-2 with TRBJ1-6, with a tentative D call TRBD1 (6 bases). V was cut by 5 bases and J by 9 bases, with 17 bases left in between. The CDR3 sequence is 15 residues long. Germline CDR1 SGHAT, CDR2 FQNNGV. This chain's CDR3 is CASSEGGTSISPLHF. The CDR3 DNA follows: TGTGCCAGCAGCGAAGGAGGGACAAGTATTTCACCCCTCCACTTT.

This clonotype was observed a handful of times. An end of the junction does not agree with germline; a read error may underlie this. This sequence joins TRBV12-3 or TRBV12-4 and TRBJ2-2, with TRBD1 matching 9 bases. This CDR3 is built from 19 residues. CDR3 nucleotides: TGTGCCAGCTGTTTAGGGATTGCCGGACAGGGGTTTAAAACCGGGGAGCTGTTTTTT. Translating it yields CASCLGIAGQGFKTGELFF.

This chain uses TRBV30 with TRBJ2-7, with D possibly TRBD1 on 6 matching bases. CDR3 length equals 14 residues. Germline V lookup: CDR1 GTSNPN, CDR2 SVGIG (reference sequence). V shed 4 bases and J shed 0 bases, with 13 bases lying between them. As DNA, the CDR3 is TGTGCCTGGAACCCCCTGGACAGCTCCTACGAGCAGTACTTC. It codes for CAWNPLDSSYEQYF.

This clonotype was seen repeatedly, ten times or more. The chain links TRBV6-5 to TRBJ2-7; the match to TRBD1 covers 10 bases. The germline V gene encodes CDR1 MNHEY and CDR2 SVGAGI. The CDR3 sequence is 16 residues long. V shed 8 bases and J 3 bases; nucleotides not matched to a gene: 13. The DNA for the CDR3 is TGTGCCAGCGCCAGACTAACCGGGACAGGGGACTACGAGCAGTACTTC. It specifies CASARLTGTGDYEQYF.

In this sample, this clonotype turned up many times. The V gene is TRBV5-1, the J gene TRBJ1-4, with 10 bases aligning to TRBD1. The length of the CDR3 is 16 residues. Trimming took 0 bases from V and 7 from J; bases not matched to a gene: 6. From germline, CDR1 is SGHRS and CDR2 YFSETQ. The CDR3 bases are TGCGCCAGCAGCTTGGTCCGGACAGGGGGGACTGAAAAACTGTTTTTT. This translates into CASSLVRTGGTEKLFF.

In its sample, this clonotype was seen many times. Here the CDR3 DNA reads TGTGCCAGCACCGTGGGACTCCTTCGGAACAATGAGCAGTTCTTC. It codes for CASTVGLLRNNEQFF. The chain joins TRBV12-3 or TRBV12-4 to TRBJ2-1, with a possible D match to TRBD2 (6 bases). The V end was cut by 7 bases, the J end by 5 bases, with 18 bases between. The length of the CDR3 is 15 residues.

This clonotype was counted only a few times. This chain connects TRBV27 to TRBJ2-7, with 7 bases that match TRBD2. CDR3 length: 14 residues. Germline lookup yields CDR1 MNHEY and CDR2 SMNVEV (reference sequence). V was clipped by 4 bases and J by 3 bases; unmatched bases: 6. The CDR3 region has the DNA TGTGCCAGCAGTTCCGATGCGGGAGACTACGAGCAGTACTTC. It specifies CASSSDAGDYEQYF.

This clonotype was recorded at least ten times. This chain joins TRBV28 and TRBJ1-5, with a tentative D call TRBD1 (6 bases). Trimming took off 3 bases at V and 1 base at J, with 13 bases between the two ends. Germline V gene lookup returns CDR1 MDHEN and CDR2 SYDVKM. The length of the CDR3 is 16 residues. CDR3: CASSFSGRGSNQPQHF. DNA of the CDR3: TGTGCCAGCAGTTTTTCTGGCAGGGGAAGCAATCAGCCCCAGCATTTT.

Here the CDR3 reads CASSRGAVAGNTIYF. The CDR3 DNA follows: TGTGCCAGCAGCCGTGGGGCAGTTGCGGGAAACACCATATATTTT. The rearrangement links TRBV7-8 to TRBJ1-3, with D possibly being TRBD1 (5 bases). CDR3 length: 15 residues. Trimming removed 5 bases at V and 4 bases at J, with 15 bases between. Germline V gene lookup returns CDR1 SGHVS and CDR2 FQNEAQ.

V usage is TRBV12-3 or TRBV12-4 and J usage is TRBJ2-6; D is uncertain. CDR3 length: 13 amino acids. Deletions cut 7 bases from V and 0 bases from J, with 4 bases between. CDR3 in DNA: TGTGCCAGCATGCCCTCTGGGGCCAACGTCCTGACTTTC. It yields the protein CASMPSGANVLTF.

This chain joins TRBV7-9 and TRBJ1-2; tentative D call: TRBD1 (5 bases). The germline V gene encodes CDR1 SEHNR and CDR2 FQNEAQ (reference sequence). The CDR3 is 17 residues long. V was cut by 3 bases and J by 6 bases, with 23 bases left in between. In DNA form, the CDR3 reads TGTGCCAGCAGCTTCCCGGTTACAGGATGGGCCCCGGATGGCTACACCTTC. It translates to CASSFPVTGWAPDGYTF. The whole variable domain, remainder taken from reference TRBV7-9 and TRBJ1-2, is DTGVSQNPRHKITKRGQNVTFRCDPISEHNRLYWYRQTLGQGPEFLTYFQNEAQLEKSRLLSDRFSAERPKGSFSTLEIQRTEQGDSAMYLCASSFPVTGWAPDGYTFGSGTRLTVV.

The V gene is TRBV20-1, the J gene TRBJ1-2; D is ambiguous. V dropped 0 bases and J dropped 2 bases, with 19 bases sitting between them. CDR3 length: 17 residues. Germline-derived CDR1 and CDR2 are DFQATT and SNEGSKA (reference sequence). CDR3 DNA sequence: TGCAGTGCTAGAGATTCGGGCAGATTCAAAAGCAACTATGGCTACACCTTC. This codes for CSARDSGRFKSNYGYTF.